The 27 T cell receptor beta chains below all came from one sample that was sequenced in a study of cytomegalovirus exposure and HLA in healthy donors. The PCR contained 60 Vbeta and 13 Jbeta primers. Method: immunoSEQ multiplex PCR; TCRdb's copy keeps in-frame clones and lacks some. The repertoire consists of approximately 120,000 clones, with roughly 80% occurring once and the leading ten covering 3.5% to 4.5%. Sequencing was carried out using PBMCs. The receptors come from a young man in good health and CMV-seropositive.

Here the CDR3 DNA reads TGTGCCAGCAGCTCGGGACAGTACCAAGAGACCCAGTACTTC. It yields the protein CASSSGQYQETQYF. The J gene is TRBJ2-5, the V gene TRBV7-9; TRBD1 aligns across 7 bases. The V and J ends lost 4 bases and 0 bases, in that order; junction bases with no gene match: 2. CDR1 is SEHNR and CDR2 is FQNEAQ in the germline V gene (reference sequence). The CDR3 has 14 residues.

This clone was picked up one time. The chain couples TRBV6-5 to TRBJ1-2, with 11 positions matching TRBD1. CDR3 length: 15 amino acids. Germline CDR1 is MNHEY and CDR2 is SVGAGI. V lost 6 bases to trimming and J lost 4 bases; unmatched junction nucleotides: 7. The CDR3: CASSTAGQGVYGYTF. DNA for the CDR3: TGTGCCAGCAGCACCGCGGGACAGGGGGTCTATGGCTACACCTTC.

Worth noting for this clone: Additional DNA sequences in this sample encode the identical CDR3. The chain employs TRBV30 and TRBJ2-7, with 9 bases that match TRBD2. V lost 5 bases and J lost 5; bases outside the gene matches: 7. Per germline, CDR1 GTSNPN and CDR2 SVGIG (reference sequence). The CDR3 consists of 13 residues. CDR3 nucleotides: TGTGCCTGGGGTCGCAGCGGGGGGCACGAGCAGTACTTC. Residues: CAWGRSGGHEQYF.

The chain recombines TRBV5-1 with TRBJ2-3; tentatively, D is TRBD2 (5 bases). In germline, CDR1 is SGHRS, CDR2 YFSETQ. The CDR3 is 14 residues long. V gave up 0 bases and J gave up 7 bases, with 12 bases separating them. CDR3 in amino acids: CASSLVFGVNTQYF. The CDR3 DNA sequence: TGCGCCAGCAGCTTGGTGTTCGGGGTAAATACGCAGTATTTT.

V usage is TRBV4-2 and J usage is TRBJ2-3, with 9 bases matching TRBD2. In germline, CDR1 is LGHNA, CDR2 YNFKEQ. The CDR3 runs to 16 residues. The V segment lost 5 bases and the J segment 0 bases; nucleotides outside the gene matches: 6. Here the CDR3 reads CASSTRLAASTDTQYF. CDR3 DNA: TGTGCCAGCAGCACCAGACTAGCGGCTAGCACAGATACGCAGTATTTT.

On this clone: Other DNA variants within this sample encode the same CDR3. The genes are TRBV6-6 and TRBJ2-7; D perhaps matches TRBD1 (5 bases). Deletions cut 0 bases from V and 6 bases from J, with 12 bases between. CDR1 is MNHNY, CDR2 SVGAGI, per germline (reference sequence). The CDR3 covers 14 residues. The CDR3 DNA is TGTGCCAGCAGTTACTCTGGACAACGGAGCGAGCAGTACTTC. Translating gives CASSYSGQRSEQYF.

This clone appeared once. The CDR3 is CASSQAGVGNQPQHF. The CDR3 nucleotides are TGTGCCAGCAGCCAGGCGGGGGTGGGGAATCAGCCCCAGCATTTT. This chain connects TRBV6-6 to TRBJ1-5; the D gene is possibly TRBD1 (5 bases). The CDR3 runs 15 residues. V was shortened by 6 bases and J by 4 bases, with 16 bases between the two germline ends. CDR1 is MNHNY, CDR2 SVGAGI, per germline (reference sequence).

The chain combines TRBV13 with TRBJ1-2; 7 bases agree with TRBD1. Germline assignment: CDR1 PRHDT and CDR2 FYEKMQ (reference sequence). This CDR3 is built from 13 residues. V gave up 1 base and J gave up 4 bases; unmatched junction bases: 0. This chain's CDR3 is CASSLAGGYGYTF. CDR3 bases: TGTGCCAGCAGCTTAGCAGGGGGCTATGGCTACACCTTC.

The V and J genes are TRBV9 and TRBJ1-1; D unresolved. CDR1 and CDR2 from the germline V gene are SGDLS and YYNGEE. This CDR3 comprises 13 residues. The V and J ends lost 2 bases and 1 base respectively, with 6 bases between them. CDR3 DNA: TGTGCCAGCAGCGTTGGAGCGAACACTGAAGCTTTCTTT. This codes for CASSVGANTEAFF.

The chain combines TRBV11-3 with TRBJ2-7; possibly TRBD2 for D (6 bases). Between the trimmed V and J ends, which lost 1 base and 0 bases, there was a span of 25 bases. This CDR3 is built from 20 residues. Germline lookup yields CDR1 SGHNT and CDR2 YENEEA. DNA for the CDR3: TGTGCCAGCAGCTTAGCTCCCCCGTCGGGACTCGTAAGCCGCTCCTACGAGCAGTACTTC. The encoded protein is CASSLAPPSGLVSRSYEQYF.

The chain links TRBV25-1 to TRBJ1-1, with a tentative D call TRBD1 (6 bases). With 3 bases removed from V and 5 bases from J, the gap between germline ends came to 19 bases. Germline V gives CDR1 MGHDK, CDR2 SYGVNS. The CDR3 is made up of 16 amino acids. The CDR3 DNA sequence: TGTGCCAGCAGTGAGCCAGGGGAGAGGGGTTGGACTGAAGCTTTCTTT. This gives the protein CASSEPGERGWTEAFF.

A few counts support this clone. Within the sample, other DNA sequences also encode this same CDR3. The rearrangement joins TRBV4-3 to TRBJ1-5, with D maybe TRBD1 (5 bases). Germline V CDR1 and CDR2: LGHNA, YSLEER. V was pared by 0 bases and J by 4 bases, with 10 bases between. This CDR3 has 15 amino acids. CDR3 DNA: TGCGCCAGCAGCCAAGACCAGGGCCGGAATCAGCCCCAGCATTTT. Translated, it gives CASSQDQGRNQPQHF.

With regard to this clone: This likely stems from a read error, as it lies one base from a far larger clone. The CDR3 loop is CASRETGGTDTQYF. In nucleotides, the CDR3 is TGTGCCAGCAGGGAGACAGGGGGCACAGATACGCAGTATTTT. V usage is TRBV6-1 and J usage is TRBJ2-3; 8 positions agree with TRBD1. The trim removed 6 bases at V and 1 base at J, leaving 3 bases unmatched. The germline gives CDR1 MNHNS, CDR2 SASEGT. CDR3 length equals 14 residues.

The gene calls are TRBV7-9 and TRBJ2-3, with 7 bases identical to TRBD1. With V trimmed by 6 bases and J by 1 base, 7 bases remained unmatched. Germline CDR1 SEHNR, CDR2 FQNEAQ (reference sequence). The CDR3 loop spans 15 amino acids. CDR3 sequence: CASSTRDRRTDTQYF. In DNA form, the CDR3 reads TGTGCCAGCAGTACCCGGGACAGACGCACAGATACGCAGTATTTT. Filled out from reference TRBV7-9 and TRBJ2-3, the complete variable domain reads DTGVSQNPRHKITKRGQNVTFRCDPISEHNRLYWYRQTLGQGPEFLTYFQNEAQLEKSRLLSDRFSAERPKGSFSTLEIQRTEQGDSAMYLCASSTRDRRTDTQYFGPGTRLTVL.

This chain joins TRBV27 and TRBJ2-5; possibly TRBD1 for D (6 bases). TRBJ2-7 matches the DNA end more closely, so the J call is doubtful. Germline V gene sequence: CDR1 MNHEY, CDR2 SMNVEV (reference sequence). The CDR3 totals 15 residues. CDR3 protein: CASSSWDTLSYEQYF. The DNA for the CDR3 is TGTGCCAGCAGCTCTTGGGACACCCTCTCCTACGAGCAGTACTTC.

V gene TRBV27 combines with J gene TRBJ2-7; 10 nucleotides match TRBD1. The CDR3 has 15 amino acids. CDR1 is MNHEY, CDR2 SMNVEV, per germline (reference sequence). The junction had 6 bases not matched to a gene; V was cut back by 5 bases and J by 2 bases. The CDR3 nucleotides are TGTGCCAGCAGTGGCCGGGACAGGGGAACCTACGAGCAGTACTTC. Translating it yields CASSGRDRGTYEQYF.

CDR3 region: CSARRGGEQFF. CDR3 sequence (DNA): TGCAGTGCTAGGAGGGGGGGTGAGCAGTTCTTC. This chain joins TRBV20-1 and TRBJ2-1, with a tentative D call TRBD2 (7 bases). The CDR3 consists of 11 residues. The germline CDR1 and CDR2 sequences are DFQATT and SNEGSKA (reference sequence). Trimming took off 3 bases at V and 9 bases at J, with 9 bases between the two ends.

The CDR3 bases are TGTGCCAGCAGCTTTTCAGGGGGTTCCAATGAAAAACTGTTTTTT. It yields the protein CASSFSGGSNEKLFF. The chain uses TRBV7-9 and TRBJ1-4, with 7 bases aligning to TRBD1. The CDR3 consists of 15 residues. Trimming took 3 bases from V and 5 from J; bases not matched to a gene: 6. CDR1 and CDR2 from the germline V gene are SEHNR and FQNEAQ (reference sequence). Together with reference TRBV7-9 and TRBJ1-4, the CDR3 gives the full variable domain: DTGVSQNPRHKITKRGQNVTFRCDPISEHNRLYWYRQTLGQGPEFLTYFQNEAQLEKSRLLSDRFSAERPKGSFSTLEIQRTEQGDSAMYLCASSFSGGSNEKLFFGSGTQLSVL.

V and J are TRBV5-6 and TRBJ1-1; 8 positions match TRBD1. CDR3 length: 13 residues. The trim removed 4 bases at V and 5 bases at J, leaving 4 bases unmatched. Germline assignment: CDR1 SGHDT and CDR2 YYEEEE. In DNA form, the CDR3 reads TGTGCCAGCAGCCCAGGGGGCAGGACTGAAGCTTTCTTT. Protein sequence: CASSPGGRTEAFF.

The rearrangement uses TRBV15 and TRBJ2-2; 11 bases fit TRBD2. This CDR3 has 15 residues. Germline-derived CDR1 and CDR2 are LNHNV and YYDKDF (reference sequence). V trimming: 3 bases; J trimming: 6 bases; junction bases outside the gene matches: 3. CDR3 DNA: TGTGCCACCAGCAGGACTAGCGGGATGGCCGGGGAGCTGTTTTTT. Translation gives CATSRTSGMAGELFF.

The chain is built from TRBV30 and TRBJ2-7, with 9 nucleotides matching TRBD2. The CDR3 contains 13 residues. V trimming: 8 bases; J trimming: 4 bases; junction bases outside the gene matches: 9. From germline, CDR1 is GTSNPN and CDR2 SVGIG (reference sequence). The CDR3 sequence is CAAYSGSRYEQYF. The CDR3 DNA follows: TGTGCCGCCTATAGCGGGAGTAGGTACGAGCAGTACTTC.

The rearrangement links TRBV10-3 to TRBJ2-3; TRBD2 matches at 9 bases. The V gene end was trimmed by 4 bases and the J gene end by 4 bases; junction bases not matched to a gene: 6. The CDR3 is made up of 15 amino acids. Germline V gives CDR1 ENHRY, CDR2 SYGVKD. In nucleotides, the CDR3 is TGTGCCATCAGTGTTGGGACTAGCCTGGCAGATACGCAGTATTTT. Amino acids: CAISVGTSLADTQYF.

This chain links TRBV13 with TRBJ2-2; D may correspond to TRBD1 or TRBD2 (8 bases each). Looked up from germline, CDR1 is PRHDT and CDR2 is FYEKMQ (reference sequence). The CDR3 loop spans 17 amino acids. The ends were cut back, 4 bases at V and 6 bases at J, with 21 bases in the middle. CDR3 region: CASSSGTGGRPPGELFF. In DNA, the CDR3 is TGTGCCAGCAGCTCAGGGACAGGCGGGAGGCCACCCGGGGAGCTGTTTTTT.

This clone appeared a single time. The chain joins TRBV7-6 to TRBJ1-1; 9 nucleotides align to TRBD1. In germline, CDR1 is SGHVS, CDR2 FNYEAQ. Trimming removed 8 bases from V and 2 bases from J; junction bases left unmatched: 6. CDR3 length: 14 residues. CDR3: CASATGGPNTEAFF. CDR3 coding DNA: TGTGCCAGCGCCACAGGGGGCCCTAACACTGAAGCTTTCTTT.

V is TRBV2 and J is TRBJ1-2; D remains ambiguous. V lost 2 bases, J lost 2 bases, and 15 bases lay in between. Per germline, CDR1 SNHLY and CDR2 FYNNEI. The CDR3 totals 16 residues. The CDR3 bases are TGTGCCAGCAGTGAACGCTTTGTCGGAGAAAACTATGGCTACACCTTC. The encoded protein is CASSERFVGENYGYTF. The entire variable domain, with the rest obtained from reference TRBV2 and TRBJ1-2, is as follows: EPEVTQTPSHQVTQMGQEVILRCVPISNHLYFYWYRQILGQKVEFLVSFYNNEISEKSEIFDDQFSVERPDGSNFTLKIRSTKLEDSAMYFCASSERFVGENYGYTFGSGTRLTVV.

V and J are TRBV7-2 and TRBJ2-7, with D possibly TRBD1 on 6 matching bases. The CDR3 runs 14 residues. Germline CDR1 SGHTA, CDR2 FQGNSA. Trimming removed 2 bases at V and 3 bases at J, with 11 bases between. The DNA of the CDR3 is TGTGCCAGCAGCTTATGGGGGCAGATCTACGAGCAGTACTTC. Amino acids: CASSLWGQIYEQYF. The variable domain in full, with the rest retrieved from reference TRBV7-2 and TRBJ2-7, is GAGVSQSPSNKVTEKGKDVELRCDPISGHTALYWYRQSLGQGLEFLIYFQGNSAPDKSGLPSDRFSAERTGGSVSTLTIQRTQQEDSAVYLCASSLWGQIYEQYFGPGTRLTVT.

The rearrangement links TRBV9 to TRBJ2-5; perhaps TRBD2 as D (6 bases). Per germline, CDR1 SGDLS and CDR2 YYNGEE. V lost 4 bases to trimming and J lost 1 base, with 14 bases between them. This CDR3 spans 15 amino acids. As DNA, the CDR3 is TGTGCCAGCAGCTCACCGGGAGACGGCCAAGAGACCCAGTACTTC. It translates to CASSSPGDGQETQYF.